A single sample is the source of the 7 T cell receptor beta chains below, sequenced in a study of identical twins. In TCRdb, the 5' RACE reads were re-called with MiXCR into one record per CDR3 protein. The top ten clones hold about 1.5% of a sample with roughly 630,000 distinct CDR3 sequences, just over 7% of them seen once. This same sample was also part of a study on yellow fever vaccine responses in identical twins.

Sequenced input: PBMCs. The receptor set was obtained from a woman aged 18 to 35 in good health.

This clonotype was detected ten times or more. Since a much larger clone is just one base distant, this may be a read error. The CDR3 loop is CASSLGLAGKDTQYF. CDR3 DNA: TGTGCCAGCAGCTTAGGACTAGCGGGGAAAGATACGCAGTATTTT. The genes are TRBV7-9 and TRBJ2-3, with 11 bases matching TRBD2. The CDR3 spans 15 residues. J lost 5 bases, V lost 1 base, and 2 bases had no gene match. Per germline, CDR1 SEHNR and CDR2 FQNEAQ (reference sequence).

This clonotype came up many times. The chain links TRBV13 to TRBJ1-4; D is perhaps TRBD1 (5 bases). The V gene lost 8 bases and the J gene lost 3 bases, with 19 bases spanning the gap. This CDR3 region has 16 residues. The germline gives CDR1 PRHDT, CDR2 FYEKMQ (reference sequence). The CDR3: CASSNKRLTANEKLFF. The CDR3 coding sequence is TGTGCCAGCTCAAACAAGAGGCTGACAGCTAATGAAAAACTGTTTTTT. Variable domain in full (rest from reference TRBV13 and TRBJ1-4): AAGVIQSPRHLIKEKRETATLKCYPIPRHDTVYWYQQGPGQDPQFLISFYEKMQSDKGSIPDRFSAQQFSDYHSELNMSSLELGDSALYFCASSNKRLTANEKLFFGSGTQLSVL.

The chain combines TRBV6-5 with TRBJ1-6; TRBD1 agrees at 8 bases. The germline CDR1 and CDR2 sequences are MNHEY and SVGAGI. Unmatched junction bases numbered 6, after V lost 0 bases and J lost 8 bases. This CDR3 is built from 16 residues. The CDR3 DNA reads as TGTGCCAGCAGTTACTCGCCAGGGGGCATCGATTCACCCCTCCACTTT. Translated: CASSYSPGGIDSPLHF.

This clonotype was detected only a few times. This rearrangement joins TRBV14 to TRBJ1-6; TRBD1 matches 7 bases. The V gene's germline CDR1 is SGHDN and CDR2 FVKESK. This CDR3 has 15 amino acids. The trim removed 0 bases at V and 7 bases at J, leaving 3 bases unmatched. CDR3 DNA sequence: TGTGCCAGCAGCCAAGAAAACAGGGGAAATTCACCCCTCCACTTT. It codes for CASSQENRGNSPLHF.

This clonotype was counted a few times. In nucleotides, the CDR3 is TGTGCCAGCCTTAGGAAGGGAGGGGTTTCCTACAATGAGCAGTTCTTC. Encoded protein: CASLRKGGVSYNEQFF. The chain is built from TRBV12-3 or TRBV12-4 and TRBJ2-1; the match to TRBD2 covers 7 bases. Trimming removed 8 bases from V and 1 base from J; junction bases left unmatched: 11. The length of the CDR3 is 16 residues.

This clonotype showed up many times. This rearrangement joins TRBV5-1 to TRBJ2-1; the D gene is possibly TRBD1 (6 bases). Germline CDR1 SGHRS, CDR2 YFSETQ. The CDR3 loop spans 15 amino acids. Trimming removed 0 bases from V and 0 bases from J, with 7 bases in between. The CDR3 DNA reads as TGCGCCAGCAGCTTGGGGGACATCTCCTACAATGAGCAGTTCTTC. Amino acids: CASSLGDISYNEQFF.

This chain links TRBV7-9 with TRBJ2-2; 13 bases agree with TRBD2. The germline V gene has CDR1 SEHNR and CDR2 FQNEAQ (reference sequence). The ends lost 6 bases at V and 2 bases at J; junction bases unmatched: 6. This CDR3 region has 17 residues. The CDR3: CASSSGTSGKNTGELFF. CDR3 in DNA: TGTGCCAGCAGTTCCGGGACTAGCGGGAAAAACACCGGGGAGCTGTTTTTT.